This TCR beta chain is drawn from a study of cytomegalovirus exposure and HLA in healthy donors. Study-wide results and caveats: The study recorded more than 150 TCR beta chains that were cytomegalovirus-associated.

Germline-derived CDR1 and CDR2 are MNHEY and SMNVEV (reference sequence). Trimming took 3 bases from V and 4 from J, leaving 12 bases between them. This CDR3 spans 14 amino acids. A remark on this clone: Its cognate antigen is unknown.

Libraries were prepared by immunoSEQ multiplex PCR; TCRdb keeps only in-frame clonotypes and omits some of them. Of fewer than 350,000 clones in the sample, roughly 90% were seen once. The V call is TRBV27, the J call TRBJ1-2; maybe TRBD1 (5 bases). The TCR comes from a woman between 18 and 29 years old in good health and CMV-seronegative. Sequencing was done on a sample of PBMCs. The CDR3 sequence is CASSFGAGRYGYTF. CDR3 DNA: TGTGCCAGCAGTTTTGGGGCAGGACGCTATGGCTACACCTTC.